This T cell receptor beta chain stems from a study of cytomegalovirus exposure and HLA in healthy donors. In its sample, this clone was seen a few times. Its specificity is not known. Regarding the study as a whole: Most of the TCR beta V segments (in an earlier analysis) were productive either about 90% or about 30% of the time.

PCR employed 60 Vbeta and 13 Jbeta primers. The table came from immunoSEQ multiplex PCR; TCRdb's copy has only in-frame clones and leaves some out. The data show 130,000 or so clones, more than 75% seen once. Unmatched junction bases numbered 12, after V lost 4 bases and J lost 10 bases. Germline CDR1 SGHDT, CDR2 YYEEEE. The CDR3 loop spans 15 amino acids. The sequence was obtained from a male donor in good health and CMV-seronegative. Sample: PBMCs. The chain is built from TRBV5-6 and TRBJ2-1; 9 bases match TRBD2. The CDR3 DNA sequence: TGTGCCAGCAGCCCTATAGCGGGGGCCGGGGGGGAGCAGTTCTTC. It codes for CASSPIAGAGGEQFF.